The clone carrying this T cell receptor (beta chain) has a count of ten or more. These data are taken from a study of molecular identifiers for immune sequencing clone quantification. TCRdb reprocessed the PCR reads via MiXCR and lists one record per CDR3 protein. The sample lists some 590,000 distinct CDR3 sequences, 25% occurring once. This CDR3 is built from 15 residues. Deletions cut 0 bases from V and 1 base from J, with 11 bases between. The germline gives CDR1 SGHRS, CDR2 YFSETQ. Material: naive CD8+ T cells from blood, with Jurkat cell RNA spiked in. The subset denotes: FACS-sorted CD8+CD4-CCR7+CD45RA+ naive T cells. This chain joins TRBV5-1 and TRBJ2-7; a possible D gene is TRBD1 (5 bases). The sequence was obtained from a human donor in good health. Some libraries in this study had Jurkat cell RNA spiked in. CDR3 coding DNA: TGCGCCAGCAGCTTGGGACAGCGCACTTCCTACGAGCAGTACTTC. Translation gives CASSLGQRTSYEQYF.